The clone carrying this TCR beta chain was observed at least ten times. The CDR3 contains 15 residues. V was clipped by 7 bases and J by 3 bases, with 19 bases between them. In germline, CDR1 is MDHEN, CDR2 SYDVKM. This sample stems from a study of regulatory T cells in long-lasting Graves disease. As for time point: newly diagnosed GD, antithyroid drugs for less than 3 months. Researchers made the TCR library from RNA that was extracted from PBMCs. With iRepertoire HTBI primers and Arm-PCR of CDR3 regions, TCR beta libraries were built. Per the authors' pipeline: Sample data revealed approximately 62 TRBV and 14 TRBJ segments. TCRdb ran MiXCR on the multiplex PCR reads and lists one entry per CDR3 protein. What appears here as the V and J calls and clone size reflects TCRdb's work, not the paper's. The data show just over 600,000 distinct CDR3 sequences, roughly 15% seen once. The same data also went into a second study, on T cells in Graves' hyperthyroidism and ophthalmopathy. This second study notes: The TCR CDR3 first-round RT-PCR relied on the HTBI primer set.

This chain connects TRBV28 to TRBJ2-7; D gene ambiguous. This receptor was obtained from a woman younger than 45 with Graves disease. Sequencing was performed on peripheral blood mononuclear cells (PBMCs), taken at new diagnosis, from a patient treated with antithyroid drugs. CDR3 region: CASTQPKLVLYEQYF. The CDR3 DNA reads TGTGCCAGCACCCAACCCAAGCTAGTTCTCTACGAGCAGTACTTC.